This TCR beta chain was recorded in a study of shared clonotypes between healthy human individuals (dated by TCRdb to 2020 to 2022). For context, the study as a whole: Three men and two women, aged 18 to 49 years, made up the cohort. The study deeply sequenced blood TCR repertoires of about 5 healthy adults to estimate repertoire size and the extent of clonotype sharing between individuals. Different laboratories and diverse techniques were used to prepare libraries and sequence TCR repertoires, to increase sequencing depth and limit assay-specific biases. For each donor, three plates each were used for CD4 naive and CD4 memory, two plates were used for CD8 naive, and one plate was used for CD8 memory. Leukapheresis yielded between about 0.9 and 9 billion PBMCs per donor. Findings and caveats that apply to the study as a whole: Pairwise subsampling indicated that sequencing depth was expected to affect the degree of clonotype sharing among donors. Across a handful of donors, approximately 5% of naive CD4, roughly 3.3% of naive CD8, 2% to 2.5% of memory CD4, and roughly 0.4% of memory CD8 clonotypes were shared. Naive subsets generally had larger estimated clonotype richness than memory subsets. Only blood was sampled, and tissue TCR repertoires likely differ from those in blood. Compared with non-shared clonotypes, clonotypes shared by all four sorted-subset donors had higher generation probabilities. Rarefaction of sorted-subset datasets indicated incomplete sequencing despite the large sequencing depth. The small number of donors limited the genetic and exposure-history diversity represented.

Turning to this clone: Its specific antigen is unknown. Qualities for individual bases were not recorded, and no much larger clone is one base off.

Measured from the cysteine to the phenylalanine, the CDR3 is 15 residues long. The read is trimmed to its CDR3 DNA, 45 bases read in frame from base 1. The junction shows trimming of 5 bases on V and 0 bases on J, and the gene matches do not reach 1 base of it. Sequences MDHEN (CDR1) and SYDVKM (CDR2) are obtained from the germline V gene. Using the deep immunoSEQ assay, TCR CDR3 regions were amplified from genomic DNA by multiplex PCR. For each cell subset, the extracted genomic DNA was distributed evenly across all wells of several immunoSEQ 96-well plates, and each plate served as one replicate. For sorted subsets, each replicate PCR was loaded with approximately 0.2 ug genomic DNA, equivalent to approximately 33,000 T cell genomes. Purified libraries were measured with a Qubit 3.0 fluorometer, size-checked on a Bioanalyzer 2100, and measured again with the KAPA Library Quantification kit. Each immunoSEQ 96-well plate was sequenced on its own single-read 150-cycle Illumina NextSeq 550 flow cell. The paper's processing steps were these. Because the immunoSEQ output included only junctional sequences and no quality scores, the filtering could not be the same as the filtering used for full-length reads. To assign V/J genes and CDR3, sequences were annotated using PyIR, a Python wrapper for IgBLAST v1.9, with IMGT germline references. Reads with weak V/J assignments (E-value above 1e-6), missing CDR3, stop codons, out-of-frame junctions, or ambiguous translated residues were removed. A V3J clonotype was defined by an identical inferred V gene, J gene, and CDR3 amino acid sequence. Percentage overlap between repertoires was computed as shared unique clonotypes divided by the size of the smaller repertoire. Three approaches were used to assess repertoire richness: RTK rarefaction, the Chao1 estimator, and Recon v2.1 estimates of unobserved clonotypes. Generation probabilities for all TCRbeta clonotypes obtained by the gDNA method from a handful of donors were computed using OLGA. Not all clones reach the TCRdb copy of this immuneACCESS table, which keeps in-frame sequences only. Checked studies attribute under half of the gap to unresolved V genes and leave the rest unexplained. That table supplies the V and J calls and clone size; D and trimming were determined from the DNA. For this sample the table gives about 2.4 million clones, of which under 95% were detected only once. Of the sample, 0.36% falls within the top ten clones.

Healthy HIV-negative adults with no recently reported acute infections or vaccinations were included as donors. Every donor was a Caucasian adult living in Nashville, Tennessee, USA. CD4+ T cells were enriched by magnetic negative selection; naive cells were then positively selected on CD45RA, and the negative fraction formed the memory subset. Blood was collected by leukapheresis, and PBMCs were isolated by Ficoll-Histopaque density gradient centrifugation and then cryopreserved in liquid nitrogen vapor phase. Analytical flow cytometry was used to check the purity and quantity of every magnetically sorted T cell population. From each sorted fraction, genomic DNA was isolated and quantified by UV absorbance on a Nanodrop 2000c.

Sample: naive CD4+ T cells from PBMCs. The sample's cell subset or site label is to be understood as: CD45RA+ positively selected. The sequence was obtained from a man between 18 and 35 years old in good health. Some clones in this sample may be carry-over from other donors' samples. Recombination joined TRBV28 with TRBJ2-7, and 13 junction bases match TRBD2. Here is the DNA: TGTGCCAGCAGTGGGACTAGCGGGGTCTCCTACGAGCAGTACTTC. This is translated as CASSGTSGVSYEQYF.